The 27 T cell receptor beta chains below come from one sample, sequenced in a study. A single record per CDR3 protein comes from TCRdb applying MiXCR to the RT-PCR reads. Among about 700,000 distinct CDR3 sequences, over 12% were seen once, and the ten largest hold about 3.9%. Sample: memory CD4+ T cells from blood. These receptors were taken from a female donor in good health, serving as a healthy control.

The V and J genes are TRBV12-3 or TRBV12-4 and TRBJ1-2; possibly TRBD1 for D (5 bases). The CDR3 extends over 14 amino acids. V gave up 7 bases and J gave up 5 bases, with 17 bases separating them. In DNA form, the CDR3 reads TGTGCCAGCACCCTACGGGGGGGTCCTTATGGCTACACCTTC. Protein sequence: CASTLRGGPYGYTF.

This clonotype was picked up a small number of times. The rearrangement uses TRBV28 and TRBJ1-3, with D unclear. Between the trimmed V and J ends, which lost 7 bases and 1 base, there was a span of 11 bases. CDR1 MDHEN and CDR2 SYDVKM come from the germline V gene. CDR3 length: 14 residues. CDR3 nucleotides: TGTGCCAGCACCGAAAGGCAGTCTGGAAACACCATATATTTT. Translation: CASTERQSGNTIYF.

The chain carries TRBV11-2 and TRBJ2-1, with D uncertain. V lost 5 bases to trimming and J lost 3 bases, with 11 bases between them. CDR1 is SGHAT and CDR2 is FQNNGV in the germline V gene. This CDR3 spans 14 amino acids. The DNA of the CDR3 is TGTGCCAGCAGCAGGGATATTGACTACAATGAGCAGTTCTTC. This gives the protein CASSRDIDYNEQFF. Looking up the rest from reference TRBV11-2 and TRBJ2-1 gives the full variable domain: EAGVAQSPRYKIIEKRQSVAFWCNPISGHATLYWYQQILGQGPKLLIQFQNNGVVDDSQLPKDRFSAERLKGVDSTLKIQPAKLEDSAVYLCASSRDIDYNEQFFGPGTRLTVL.

A few counts support this clonotype. The rearrangement joins TRBV11-2 to TRBJ2-6; D might be TRBD1 or TRBD2, each matching 7 bases. Germline CDR1 and CDR2: SGHAT and FQNNGV. The CDR3 sequence is 19 residues long. Trimming took 5 bases from V and 2 from J, leaving 22 bases between them. The CDR3 reads CASSPLRGRGTTGANVLTF. CDR3 nucleotides: TGTGCCAGCAGCCCGCTGAGGGGCAGGGGGACTACTGGGGCCAACGTCCTGACTTTC.

The gene calls are TRBV7-2 and TRBJ2-1; D tentatively fits TRBD1 or TRBD2 (5 bases each). The CDR3 loop spans 12 amino acids. The ends were cut back, 4 bases at V and 8 bases at J, with 9 bases in the middle. CDR1 and CDR2 (germline): SGHTA, FQGNSA. The CDR3 protein is CASSWGTYEQFF. CDR3 bases: TGTGCCAGCAGCTGGGGGACGTATGAGCAGTTCTTC.

This clonotype has just a few counts. The genes are TRBV7-2 and TRBJ2-5; possible D gene TRBD2, 5 bases. The CDR3 spans 14 residues. Trimming took off 8 bases at V and 5 bases at J, with 18 bases between the two ends. CDR1 SGHTA and CDR2 FQGNSA come from the germline V gene. The CDR3 bases are TGTGCCAGCCTCCCCGACCGGGGTTGGGAGACCCAGTACTTC. This translates into CASLPDRGWETQYF.

This clonotype has a count of ten or more. The gene calls are TRBV12-3 or TRBV12-4 and TRBJ2-3; TRBD2 agrees at 8 bases. Trimming cost V 5 bases and J 4 bases; bases outside gene matches: 5. The CDR3 covers 14 residues. CDR3: CASSLSTSADTQYF. In DNA form, the CDR3 reads TGTGCCAGCAGTCTGTCGACTAGCGCAGATACGCAGTATTTT.

The rearrangement joins TRBV7-9 to TRBJ1-2; possibly TRBD1 for D (6 bases). The CDR3 sequence is 15 residues long. With 0 bases removed from V and 5 bases from J, the gap between germline ends came to 13 bases. Per the germline V gene, CDR1 is SEHNR and CDR2 is FQNEAQ (reference sequence). Here the CDR3 reads CASSLAPAGEYGYTF. The CDR3, as DNA: TGTGCCAGCAGCTTAGCCCCGGCAGGGGAATATGGCTACACCTTC.

The CDR3 region is CASSWGGSAGELFF. In nucleotides, the CDR3 is TGTGCCAGCAGCTGGGGGGGGTCAGCCGGGGAGCTGTTTTTT. The V call is TRBV7-2, the J call TRBJ2-2, with 7 bases lining up with TRBD2. The CDR3 extends over 14 amino acids. Germline loops: CDR1 SGHTA, CDR2 FQGNSA. The trim removed 4 bases at V and 6 bases at J, leaving 5 bases unmatched.

The chain is built from TRBV7-2 and TRBJ1-2; possible D gene TRBD1, 5 bases. Germline-derived CDR1 and CDR2 are SGHTA and FQGNSA. There are 14 residues in the CDR3. The germline V and J ends were trimmed by 1 base and 4 bases, with 10 bases remaining between them. CDR3 DNA sequence: TGTGCCAGCAGCTTAGAGAGAGGGGTCTATGGCTACACCTTC. The encoded protein is CASSLERGVYGYTF.

V is TRBV6-2 or TRBV6-3 and J is TRBJ2-5, with unresolved D. Trimming pared 2 bases from V and 6 bases from J, leaving 4 bases between. Germline V gives CDR1 MNHEY, CDR2 SVGEGT. This CDR3 has 11 amino acids. The CDR3 here is CASSYTQTQYF. CDR3 coding DNA: TGTGCCAGCAGTTACACGCAGACCCAGTACTTC.

V is TRBV5-4 and J is TRBJ2-7; 8 bases line up with TRBD1. The length of the CDR3 is 16 residues. Germline CDR1 reads SGHNT; CDR2 reads YYREEE (reference sequence). The trim removed 4 bases at V and 3 bases at J, leaving 12 bases unmatched. CDR3 residues: CASSGGQGESFYEQYF. The DNA for the CDR3 is TGTGCCAGCAGCGGAGGACAGGGTGAAAGCTTCTACGAGCAGTACTTC.

This chain links TRBV20-1 with TRBJ2-5, with 9 nucleotides matching TRBD2. Germline CDR1 is DFQATT and CDR2 is SNEGSKA (reference sequence). Losses at the gene ends were 1 base for V and 4 bases for J; bases not matched to a gene: 10. The CDR3 spans 16 residues. The CDR3 bases are TGCAGTGCTAGAGGCATAGCGGGAGTGGTTCCAGAGACCCAGTACTTC. As protein: CSARGIAGVVPETQYF.

This clonotype was seen many times. CDR3 nucleotide sequence: TGTGCCAGCAGCCATCCCCTTAACACCTATGGAGGCGAGCAGTACTTC. Residues: CASSHPLNTYGGEQYF. This rearrangement joins TRBV4-2 to TRBJ2-7; D might be TRBD2 (5 bases). This CDR3 spans 16 amino acids. Trimming removed 3 bases at V and 6 bases at J, with 21 bases between. Germline-derived CDR1 and CDR2 are LGHNA and YNFKEQ.

This clonotype occurred many times. The V call is TRBV29-1, the J call TRBJ2-1; D remains ambiguous. The CDR3 extends over 13 amino acids. CDR1 and CDR2 from the germline V gene are SQVTM and ANQGSEA. Trimming cost V 6 bases and J 6 bases, with 15 bases left between them. The CDR3 is CSVRTQIGNEQFF. The CDR3 DNA reads TGCAGCGTCAGGACGCAGATAGGCAATGAGCAGTTCTTC.

The V call is TRBV27, the J call TRBJ1-5; a weak D match, TRBD1 (6 bases). Germline CDR1 and CDR2: MNHEY and SMNVEV (reference sequence). The CDR3 runs to 15 residues. V lost 3 bases and J lost 4, with 13 bases in between. CDR3 DNA sequence: TGTGCCAGCAGTTTCGGGACAACAGGGAATCAGCCCCAGCATTTT. Translation: CASSFGTTGNQPQHF.

The V and J genes are TRBV10-3 and TRBJ2-3, with 10 nucleotides matching TRBD2. CDR1 is ENHRY and CDR2 is SYGVKD in the germline V gene. The CDR3 is 15 amino acids. Losses at the gene ends were 3 bases for V and 4 bases for J; bases not matched to a gene: 4. CDR3 sequence reads: CAISEAGGWADTQYF. The CDR3 DNA sequence: TGTGCCATCAGTGAAGCGGGGGGGTGGGCAGATACGCAGTATTTT.

This chain uses TRBV7-9 with TRBJ1-2; D gene unclear. This CDR3 has 12 amino acids. V was pared by 1 base and J by 7 bases, with 7 bases between. The V gene's germline CDR1 is SEHNR and CDR2 FQNEAQ (reference sequence). CDR3: CASSLVYLGYTF. The DNA of the CDR3 is TGTGCCAGCAGCTTAGTTTACCTTGGCTACACCTTC.

This clonotype was observed at least ten times. The rearrangement uses TRBV7-2 and TRBJ2-7; 7 nucleotides agree with TRBD2. The CDR3 extends over 16 amino acids. The junction had 10 bases not matched to a gene; V was cut back by 5 bases and J by 0 bases. Germline loops: CDR1 SGHTA, CDR2 FQGNSA. The CDR3 is CASSRGGSESSYEQYF. DNA for the CDR3: TGTGCCAGCAGCCGGGGCGGGAGCGAGAGCTCCTACGAGCAGTACTTC.

This clonotype occurred a few times. The chain carries TRBV20-1 and TRBJ1-1, with unresolved D. V lost 3 bases, J lost 5 bases, and 16 bases lay in between. Germline V CDR1 and CDR2: DFQATT, SNEGSKA (reference sequence). This CDR3 is built from 14 residues. CDR3 sequence reads: CSASSSGSGTEAFF. In nucleotides, the CDR3 is TGCAGTGCTAGTTCCAGCGGCAGTGGGACTGAAGCTTTCTTT.

This rearrangement joins TRBV21-1 to TRBJ2-3; the table's D gene call, TRBD1, was not cross checked with the DNA. TRBV21-1 is shown as a pseudogene. The CDR3 spans 17 residues. Here the CDR3 reads CASSKERGQAGTDTQYF. The CDR3 nucleotides are TGTGCCAGCAGCAAAGAAAGGGGACAGGCGGGGACAGATACGCAGTATTTT.

This clonotype was recorded a few times. The chain combines TRBV13 with TRBJ1-2, with a possible D match to TRBD1 (5 bases). Germline V CDR1 and CDR2: PRHDT, FYEKMQ (reference sequence). The CDR3 runs 14 residues. Trimming took 2 bases from V and 1 from J, leaving 8 bases between them. The CDR3 nucleotides read TGTGCCAGCAGCTTACGGGGGTTTAACTATGGCTACACCTTC. It codes for CASSLRGFNYGYTF.

The J gene is TRBJ2-1, the V gene TRBV13; no clear D. CDR1 and CDR2 from the germline V gene are PRHDT and FYEKMQ (reference sequence). The CDR3 is made up of 12 amino acids. Trimming removed 4 bases from V and 9 bases from J, with 10 bases in between. CDR3 protein: CASSSPTREQFF. The CDR3 DNA reads as TGTGCCAGCAGCTCCCCCACCCGTGAGCAGTTCTTC.

This clonotype was counted only a few times. The chain has TRBV9 and TRBJ2-1, with 10 positions matching TRBD2. Germline assignment: CDR1 SGDLS and CDR2 YYNGEE. With V trimmed by 2 bases and J by 7 bases, 6 bases remained unmatched. This CDR3 is built from 15 residues. CDR3: CASSVGLASGNEQFF. Here the CDR3 DNA reads TGTGCCAGCAGCGTGGGACTAGCGAGCGGAAATGAGCAGTTCTTC.

At least ten counts were recorded for this clonotype. This sequence joins TRBV7-3 and TRBJ2-5, with 12 bases matching TRBD2. The CDR3 sequence is 16 residues long. V shed 7 bases and J 0 bases; nucleotides not matched to a gene: 6. Germline V lookup: CDR1 SGHTA, CDR2 FQGTGA. The CDR3 DNA sequence: TGTGCCAGCATCCTGGGGACTAGCGGGTACCAAGAGACCCAGTACTTC. Its translation is CASILGTSGYQETQYF.

This clonotype was seen more than once but under ten times. The gene calls are TRBV28 and TRBJ2-1, with unresolved D. The CDR3 runs to 14 residues. Trimming removed 5 bases at V and 7 bases at J, with 15 bases between. Per the germline V gene, CDR1 is MDHEN and CDR2 is SYDVKM. CDR3 loop: CASSQDSGRNEQFF. DNA of the CDR3: TGTGCCAGCAGTCAAGACTCCGGTCGGAATGAGCAGTTCTTC.

A few counts support this clonotype. The chain carries TRBV5-6 and TRBJ1-1; 7 bases match TRBD1. Trimming at V came to 3 bases and at J to 2 bases, leaving 4 bases not matched to a gene. In germline, CDR1 is SGHDT, CDR2 YYEEEE. This CDR3 has 14 residues. The CDR3 loop is CASSSGDRNTEAFF. CDR3 in DNA: TGTGCCAGCAGCTCTGGGGACAGAAACACTGAAGCTTTCTTT.